The next 5 T cell receptor beta chains were all read from a single sample in a study of shared clonotypes between healthy human individuals. The repertoire was sequenced with immunoSEQ multiplex PCR; TCRdb's copy has only in-frame clones and lacks some. The data contain around 2,000,000 clones, about 95% of them seen just once; the ten biggest clones take up about 1.1%. Cells designated naive CD8 were CD45RO-negative and were positively selected for CCR7, with terminally differentiated effector memory CD45RA+ cells excluded. Specimen: naive CD8+ T cells sorted from blood. The origin of the receptors is a man between 18 and 29 years old in good health.

The gene calls are TRBV6-4 and TRBJ2-3; TRBD2 matches 8 bases. J was trimmed by 3 bases and V by 2 bases; bases with no gene match: 4. This CDR3 region has 15 residues. Germline values: CDR1 MRHNA, CDR2 SNTAGT. The chain's CDR3 is CASSDGAGGTDTQYF. CDR3 nucleotides: TGTGCCAGCAGTGACGGGGCGGGAGGTACAGATACGCAGTATTTT.

The chain employs TRBV5-1 and TRBJ2-7; no definite D call. Per germline, CDR1 SGHRS and CDR2 YFSETQ. The CDR3 is 15 amino acids. With 2 bases removed from V and 3 bases from J, the gap between germline ends came to 15 bases. CDR3 loop: CASSLSLGLHYEQYF. The CDR3 bases are TGCGCCAGCAGCTTATCCCTTGGGCTCCACTACGAGCAGTACTTC.

The chain employs TRBV13 and TRBJ2-2; D is unresolved. V was trimmed by 0 bases and J by 10 bases, leaving 6 bases between them. The germline CDR1 and CDR2 sequences are PRHDT and FYEKMQ (reference sequence). The CDR3 length is 12 residues. The chain's CDR3 is CASSLGWSELFF. The CDR3 coding sequence is TGTGCCAGCAGCTTAGGGTGGTCGGAGCTGTTTTTT.

The V call is TRBV5-1, the J call TRBJ1-1; the D is unclear. V dropped 2 bases and J dropped 2 bases, with 7 bases sitting between them. The CDR3 extends over 13 amino acids. Germline CDR1 SGHRS, CDR2 YFSETQ. The CDR3 DNA is TGCGCCAGCAGCTTCAACTTTAACACTGAAGCTTTCTTT. Translating gives CASSFNFNTEAFF. The variable domain in full, completed from reference TRBV5-1 and TRBJ1-1, reads KAGVTQTPRYLIKTRGQQVTLSCSPISGHRSVSWYQQTPGQGLQFLFEYFSETQRNKGNFPGRFSGRQFSNSRSEMNVSTLELGDSALYLCASSFNFNTEAFFGQGTRLTVV.

Points on this clone: This sample also contains other DNA sequences that code for the same CDR3. The chain has TRBV4-1 and TRBJ2-1; D uncertain. Trimming left V 3 bases short and J 7 bases short, with 7 bases between. CDR1 MGHRA and CDR2 YSYEKL come from the germline V gene. The length of the CDR3 is 12 residues. The DNA for the CDR3 is TGCGCCAGCAGCCATCCCGGGAATGAGCAGTTCTTC. Its translation is CASSHPGNEQFF.